This TCR beta chain was documented in a study of CD8 T cells in Susac syndrome. Study-wide results and limits: The study recognized that its TCR sequencing and HLA analysis covered a relatively small number of individuals.

Germline assignment: CDR1 SGHVS and CDR2 FQNEAQ. V lost 5 bases, J lost 2 bases, and 13 bases lay in between. The CDR3 extends over 14 amino acids. Points on this clonotype: The target antigen is unknown.

Reverse transcription of roughly 0.5 to 1 ug RNA was performed with random hexamers. The amplification used immunoSEQ multiplex PCR on TCR beta CDR3; it spanned 54 Vbeta and 13 Jbeta. MiXCR, run by TCRdb on the immunoSEQ multiplex PCR reads, gives a single entry per CDR3 protein. This sample has about 76,000 distinct CDR3 sequences, with about 91% found just once. This clonotype was obtained from a human donor with multiple sclerosis. The chain links TRBV7-8 to TRBJ2-7, with a tentative D call TRBD2 (5 bases). The sequenced sample consisted of CD8+ T cells from PBMCs. The CDR3 bases are TGTGCCAGCAGCCCCATCGGGAACACCTACGAGCAGTACTTC. Its protein product is CASSPIGNTYEQYF.